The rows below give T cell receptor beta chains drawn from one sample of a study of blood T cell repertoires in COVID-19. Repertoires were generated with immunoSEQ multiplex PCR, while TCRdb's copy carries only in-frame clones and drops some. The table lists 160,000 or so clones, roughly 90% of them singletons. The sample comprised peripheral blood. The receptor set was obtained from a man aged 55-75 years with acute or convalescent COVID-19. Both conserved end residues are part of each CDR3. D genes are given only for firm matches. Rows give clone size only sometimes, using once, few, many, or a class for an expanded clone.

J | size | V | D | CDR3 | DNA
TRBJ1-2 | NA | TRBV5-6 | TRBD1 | CASSVRGQAFWGYTF | TGTGCCAGCAGCGTACGAGGACAGGCCTTCTGGGGCTACACCTTC
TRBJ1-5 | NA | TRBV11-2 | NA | CASSLASGARNQPQHF | TGTGCCAGCAGCTTAGCCTCAGGGGCACGCAATCAGCCCCAGCATTTT
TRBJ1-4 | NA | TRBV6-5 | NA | CASSYRGDEKLFF | TGTGCCAGCAGTTACAGGGGTGATGAAAAACTGTTTTTT
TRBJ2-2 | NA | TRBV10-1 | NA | CASSEPLMGGTGELFF | TGCGCCAGCAGTGAGCCGTTGATGGGAGGAACCGGGGAGCTGTTTTTT
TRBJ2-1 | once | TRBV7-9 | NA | CASSTQDRNEQFF | TGTGCCAGCAGCACCCAAGACAGGAATGAGCAGTTCTTC
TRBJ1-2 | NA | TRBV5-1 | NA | CASSLGGTNYGYTF | TGCGCCAGCAGCTTGGGAGGGACTAACTATGGCTACACCTTC
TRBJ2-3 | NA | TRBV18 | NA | CASSPYARNTDTQYF | TGTGCCAGCTCACCATACGCGCGGAACACAGATACGCAGTATTTT
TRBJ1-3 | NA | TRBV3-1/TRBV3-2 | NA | CASSYRRGNTIYF | TGTGCCAGCAGCTATCGCCGGGGAAACACCATATATTTT
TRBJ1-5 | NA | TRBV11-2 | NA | CASSLGHNQPQHF | TGTGCCAGCAGCTTAGGACACAATCAGCCCCAGCATTTT
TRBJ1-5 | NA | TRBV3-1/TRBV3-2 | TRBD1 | CASSQDPTGGGPGNQPQHF | TGTGCCAGCAGCCAAGATCCGACAGGGGGTGGGCCGGGCAATCAGCCCCAGCATTTT
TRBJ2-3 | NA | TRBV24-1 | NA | CATSDFPRGSSTDTQYF | TGTGCCACCAGTGATTTTCCTCGGGGGTCTAGCACAGATACGCAGTATTTT
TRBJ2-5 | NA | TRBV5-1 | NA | CASSLAAGSSGQETQYF | TGCGCCAGCAGCTTGGCCGCGGGGTCCAGCGGACAAGAGACCCAGTACTTC
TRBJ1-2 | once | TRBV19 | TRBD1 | CASSIQTDRGLYGYTF | TGTGCCAGTAGTATTCAAACTGACAGGGGCCTCTATGGCTACACCTTC
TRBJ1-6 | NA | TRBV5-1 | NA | CASSTRDMESPLHF | TGCGCCAGCAGCACCCGGGACATGGAATCACCCCTCCACTTT
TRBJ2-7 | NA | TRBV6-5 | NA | CASAPQVLSSYEQYF | TGTGCCAGTGCCCCCCAGGTATTGAGCTCCTACGAGCAGTACTTC
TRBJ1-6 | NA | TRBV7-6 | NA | CASSLREGDSPLHF | TGTGCCAGCAGCTTAAGGGAGGGGGACTCACCCCTCCACTTT
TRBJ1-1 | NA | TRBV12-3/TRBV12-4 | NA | CASSLPTRLEAFF | TGTGCCAGCAGTTTGCCCACCCGACTTGAAGCTTTCTTT
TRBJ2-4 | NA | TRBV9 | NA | CASSSGATKNIQYF | TGTGCCAGCAGCTCCGGAGCGACCAAAAACATTCAGTACTTC
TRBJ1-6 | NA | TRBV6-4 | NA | CASSDQLGRSPLHF | TGTGCCAGCAGTGACCAGTTGGGGCGATCACCCCTCCACTTT
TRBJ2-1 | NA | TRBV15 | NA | CATSRDRSQTSPNFYNEQFF | TGTGCCACCAGCAGAGATAGGTCCCAGACAAGTCCTAATTTTTACAATGAGCAGTTCTTC
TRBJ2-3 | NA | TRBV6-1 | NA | CASSDWRLPSDTQYF | TGTGCCAGCAGTGATTGGAGACTACCCTCAGATACGCAGTATTTT
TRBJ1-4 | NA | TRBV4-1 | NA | CASSQEAAPTNEKLFF | TGCGCCAGCAGCCAAGAGGCGGCACCAACTAATGAAAAACTGTTTTTT
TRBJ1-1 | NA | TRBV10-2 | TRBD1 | CASSEVRTGGHAFF | TGCGCCAGCAGTGAAGTTAGGACAGGGGGCCATGCTTTCTTT
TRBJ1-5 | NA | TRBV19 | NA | CASSIDRGGGSNQPQHF | TGTGCCAGTAGTATAGATCGGGGAGGAGGTTCCAATCAGCCCCAGCATTTT
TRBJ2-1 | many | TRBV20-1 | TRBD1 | CSASSLQGAHNEQFF | TGCAGTGCTAGTTCTCTCCAGGGGGCCCACAATGAGCAGTTCTTC
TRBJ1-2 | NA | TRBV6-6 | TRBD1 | CASSARGPRNYGYTF | TGTGCCAGCTCCGCGAGGGGGCCCCGGAACTATGGCTACACCTTC